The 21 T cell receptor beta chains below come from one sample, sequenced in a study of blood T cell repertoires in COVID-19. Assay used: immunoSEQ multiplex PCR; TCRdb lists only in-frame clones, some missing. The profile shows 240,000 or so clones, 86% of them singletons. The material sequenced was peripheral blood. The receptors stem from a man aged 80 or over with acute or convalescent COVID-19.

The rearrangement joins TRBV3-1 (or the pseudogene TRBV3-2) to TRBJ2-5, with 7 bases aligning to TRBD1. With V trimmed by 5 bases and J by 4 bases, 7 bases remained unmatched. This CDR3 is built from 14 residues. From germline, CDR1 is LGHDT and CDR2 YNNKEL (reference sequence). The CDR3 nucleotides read TGTGCCAGCAGCGTACGACAGGGTCGAGAGACCCAGTACTTC. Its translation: CASSVRQGRETQYF.

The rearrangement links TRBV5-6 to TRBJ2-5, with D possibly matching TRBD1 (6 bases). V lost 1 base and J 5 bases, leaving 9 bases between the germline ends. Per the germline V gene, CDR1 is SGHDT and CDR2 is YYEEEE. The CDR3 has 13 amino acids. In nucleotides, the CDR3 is TGTGCCAGCAGCTTGAACAGGGACGAGACCCAGTACTTC. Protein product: CASSLNRDETQYF.

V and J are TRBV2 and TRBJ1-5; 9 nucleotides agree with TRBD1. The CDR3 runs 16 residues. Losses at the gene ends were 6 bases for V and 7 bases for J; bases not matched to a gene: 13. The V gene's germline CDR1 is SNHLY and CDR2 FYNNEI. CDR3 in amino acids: CASSRPGGQGGQPQHF. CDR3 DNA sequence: TGTGCCAGCAGCCGACCCGGGGGACAGGGCGGGCAGCCCCAGCATTTT.

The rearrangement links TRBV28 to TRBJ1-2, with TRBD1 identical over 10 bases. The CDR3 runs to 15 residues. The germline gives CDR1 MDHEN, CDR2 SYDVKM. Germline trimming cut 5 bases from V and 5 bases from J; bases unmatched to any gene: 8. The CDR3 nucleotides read TGTGCCAGCAGTGCCCCCCGGGGACAGGGGTATGGCTACACCTTC. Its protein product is CASSAPRGQGYGYTF.

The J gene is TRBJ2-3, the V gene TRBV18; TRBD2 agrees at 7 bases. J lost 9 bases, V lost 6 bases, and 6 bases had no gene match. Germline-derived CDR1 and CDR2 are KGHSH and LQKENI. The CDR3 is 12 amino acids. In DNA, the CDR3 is TGTGCCAGCTCTCCTGGGGGAGGGACGCAGTATTTT. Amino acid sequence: CASSPGGGTQYF. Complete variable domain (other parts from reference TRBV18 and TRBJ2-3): NAGVMQNPRHLVRRRGQEARLRCSPMKGHSHVYWYRQLPEEGLKFMVYLQKENIIDESGMPKERFSAEFPKEGPSILRIQQVVRGDSAAYFCASSPGGGTQYFGPGTRLTVL.

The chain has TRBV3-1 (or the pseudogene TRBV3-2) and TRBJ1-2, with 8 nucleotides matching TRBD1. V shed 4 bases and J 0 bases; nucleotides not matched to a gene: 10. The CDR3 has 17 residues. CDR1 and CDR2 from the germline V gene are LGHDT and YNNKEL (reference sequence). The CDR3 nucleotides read TGTGCCAGCAGCCCATGGGACAGGCAAACTTCTAACTATGGCTACACCTTC. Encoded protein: CASSPWDRQTSNYGYTF.

CDR3 bases: TGTGCCAGCCGTCGGGGGAACACTGAAGCTTTCTTT. This translates into CASRRGNTEAFF. The chain recombines TRBV27 with TRBJ1-1; D call uncertain. This CDR3 has 12 residues. The V end was cut by 8 bases, the J end by 1 base, with 8 bases between. Germline CDR1 is MNHEY and CDR2 is SMNVEV (reference sequence).

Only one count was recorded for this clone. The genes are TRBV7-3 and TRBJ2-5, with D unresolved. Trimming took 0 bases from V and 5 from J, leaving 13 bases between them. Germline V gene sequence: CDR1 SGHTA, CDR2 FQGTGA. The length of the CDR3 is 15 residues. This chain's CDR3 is CASSLTFDSYETQYF. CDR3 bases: TGTGCCAGCAGCTTAACGTTCGATAGCTACGAGACCCAGTACTTC. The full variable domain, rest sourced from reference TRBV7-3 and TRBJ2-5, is GAGVSQTPSNKVTEKGKYVELRCDPISGHTALYWYRQSLGQGPEFLIYFQGTGAADDSGLPNDRFFAVRPEGSVSTLKIQRTERGDSAVYLCASSLTFDSYETQYFGPGTRLLVL.

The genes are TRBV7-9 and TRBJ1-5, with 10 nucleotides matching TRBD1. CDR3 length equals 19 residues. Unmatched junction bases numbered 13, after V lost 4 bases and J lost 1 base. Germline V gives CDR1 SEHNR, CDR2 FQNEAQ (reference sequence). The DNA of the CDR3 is TGTGCCAGCAGCTACGGGACAGGGGTTGGGCTCGGAAGCAATCAGCCCCAGCATTTT. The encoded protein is CASSYGTGVGLGSNQPQHF. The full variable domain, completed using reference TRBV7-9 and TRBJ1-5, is DTGVSQNPRHKITKRGQNVTFRCDPISEHNRLYWYRQTLGQGPEFLTYFQNEAQLEKSRLLSDRFSAERPKGSFSTLEIQRTEQGDSAMYLCASSYGTGVGLGSNQPQHFGDGTRLSIL.

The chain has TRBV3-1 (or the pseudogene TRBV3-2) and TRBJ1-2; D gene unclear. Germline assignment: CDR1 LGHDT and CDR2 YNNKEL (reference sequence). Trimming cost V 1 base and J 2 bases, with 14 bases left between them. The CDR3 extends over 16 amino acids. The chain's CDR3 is CASSQASLGRNYGYTF. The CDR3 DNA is TGTGCCAGCAGCCAAGCTTCCCTTGGGAGAAACTATGGCTACACCTTC.

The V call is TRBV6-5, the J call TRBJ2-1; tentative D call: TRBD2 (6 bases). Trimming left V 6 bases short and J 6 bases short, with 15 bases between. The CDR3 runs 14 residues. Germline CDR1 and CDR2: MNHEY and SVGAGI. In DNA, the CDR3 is TGTGCCAGCAGGACGGGCGGAGGGGTCAATGAGCAGTTCTTC. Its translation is CASRTGGGVNEQFF.

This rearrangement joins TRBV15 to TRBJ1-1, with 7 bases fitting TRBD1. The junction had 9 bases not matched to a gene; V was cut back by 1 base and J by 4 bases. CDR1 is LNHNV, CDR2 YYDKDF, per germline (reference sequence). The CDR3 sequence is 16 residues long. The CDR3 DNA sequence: TGTGCCACCAGCAGAGGGGGGACAGCTTCATCCACTGAAGCTTTCTTT. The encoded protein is CATSRGGTASSTEAFF. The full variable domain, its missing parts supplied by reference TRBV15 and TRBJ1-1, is DAMVIQNPRYQVTQFGKPVTLSCSQTLNHNVMYWYQQKSSQAPKLLFHYYDKDFNNEADTPDNFQSRRPNTSFCFLDIRSPGLGDTAMYLCATSRGGTASSTEAFFGQGTRLTVV.

DNA for the CDR3: TGTGCCAGCAGCCAAGGGGGGGGCCGTGGCTACACCTTC. It translates to CASSQGGGRGYTF. This sequence joins TRBV4-2 and TRBJ1-2, with D maybe TRBD1 (6 bases). The CDR3 length is 13 residues. Germline CDR1 is LGHNA and CDR2 is YNFKEQ. V was pared by 1 base and J by 7 bases, with 10 bases between.

In DNA, the CDR3 is TGTGCCAGCGGAGCTCTGACGCGCGGCCCAGATACGCAGTATTTT. Protein sequence: CASGALTRGPDTQYF. The V call is TRBV6-5, the J call TRBJ2-3; D is uncertain. The CDR3 has 15 amino acids. Trimming took 8 bases from V and 4 from J, leaving 19 bases between them. The germline V gene has CDR1 MNHEY and CDR2 SVGAGI.

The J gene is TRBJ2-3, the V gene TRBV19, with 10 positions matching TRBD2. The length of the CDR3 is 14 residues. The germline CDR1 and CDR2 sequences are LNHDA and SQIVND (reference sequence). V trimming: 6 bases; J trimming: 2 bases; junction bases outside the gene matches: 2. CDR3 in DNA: TGTGCCAGTAGCCTAGCGGGGGCCACAGATACGCAGTATTTT. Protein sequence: CASSLAGATDTQYF.

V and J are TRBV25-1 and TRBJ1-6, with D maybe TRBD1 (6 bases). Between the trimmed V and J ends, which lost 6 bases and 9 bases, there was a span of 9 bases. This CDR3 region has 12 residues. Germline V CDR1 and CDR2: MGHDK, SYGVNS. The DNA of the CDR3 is TGTGCCAGCAGACAGGGTCTTTCACCCCTCCACTTT. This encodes CASRQGLSPLHF.

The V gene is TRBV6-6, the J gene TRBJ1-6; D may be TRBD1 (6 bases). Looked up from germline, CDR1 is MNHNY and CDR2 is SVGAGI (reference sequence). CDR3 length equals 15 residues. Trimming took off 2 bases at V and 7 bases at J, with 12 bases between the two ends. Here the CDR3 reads CASSYGGRANSPLHF. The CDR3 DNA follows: TGTGCCAGCAGTTACGGGGGCAGGGCGAATTCACCCCTCCACTTT.

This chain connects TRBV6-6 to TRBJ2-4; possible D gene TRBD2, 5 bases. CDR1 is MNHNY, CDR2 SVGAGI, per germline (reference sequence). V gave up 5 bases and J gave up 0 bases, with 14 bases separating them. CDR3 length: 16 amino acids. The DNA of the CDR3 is TGTGCCAGCAGTCCTCGGACTGAGCTAGCCAAAAACATTCAGTACTTC. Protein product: CASSPRTELAKNIQYF.

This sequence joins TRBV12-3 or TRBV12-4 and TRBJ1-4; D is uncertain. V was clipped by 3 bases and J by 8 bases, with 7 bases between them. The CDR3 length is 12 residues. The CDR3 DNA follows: TGTGCCAGCAGTTTGGGGAGGGAAAAACTGTTTTTT. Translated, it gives CASSLGREKLFF.

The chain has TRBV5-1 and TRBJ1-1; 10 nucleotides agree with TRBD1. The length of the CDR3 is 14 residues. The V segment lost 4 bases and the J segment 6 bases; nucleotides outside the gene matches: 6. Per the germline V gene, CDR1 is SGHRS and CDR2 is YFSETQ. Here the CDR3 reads CASSRDRGSPEAFF. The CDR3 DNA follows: TGCGCCAGCAGCCGGGACAGGGGAAGTCCTGAAGCTTTCTTT.

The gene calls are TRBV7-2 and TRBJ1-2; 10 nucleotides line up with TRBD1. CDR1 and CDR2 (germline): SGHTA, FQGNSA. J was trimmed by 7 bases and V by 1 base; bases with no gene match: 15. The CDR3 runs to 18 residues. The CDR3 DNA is TGTGCCAGCAGCTTAGACGGGACAGGGGTCGGGCTTCGAGGTGGCTACACCTTC. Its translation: CASSLDGTGVGLRGGYTF.